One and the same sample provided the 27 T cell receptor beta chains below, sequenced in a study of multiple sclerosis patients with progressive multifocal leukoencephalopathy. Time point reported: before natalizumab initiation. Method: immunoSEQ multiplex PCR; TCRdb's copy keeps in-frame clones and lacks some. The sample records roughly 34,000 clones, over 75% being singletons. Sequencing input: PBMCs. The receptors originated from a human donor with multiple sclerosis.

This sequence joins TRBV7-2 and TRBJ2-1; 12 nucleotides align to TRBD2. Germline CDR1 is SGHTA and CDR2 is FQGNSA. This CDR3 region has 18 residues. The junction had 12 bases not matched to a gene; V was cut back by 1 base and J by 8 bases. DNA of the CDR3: TGTGCCAGCAGCTTAGTCCCTAGCGGGAGGGGGTTCCTACATGAGCAGTTCTTC. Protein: CASSLVPSGRGFLHEQFF.

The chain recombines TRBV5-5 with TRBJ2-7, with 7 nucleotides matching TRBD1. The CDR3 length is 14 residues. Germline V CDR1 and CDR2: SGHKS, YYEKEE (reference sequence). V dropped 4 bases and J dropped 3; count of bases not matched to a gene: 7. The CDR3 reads CASSRGGLNYEQYF. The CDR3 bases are TGTGCCAGCAGCCGAGGGGGCCTTAACTACGAGCAGTACTTC.

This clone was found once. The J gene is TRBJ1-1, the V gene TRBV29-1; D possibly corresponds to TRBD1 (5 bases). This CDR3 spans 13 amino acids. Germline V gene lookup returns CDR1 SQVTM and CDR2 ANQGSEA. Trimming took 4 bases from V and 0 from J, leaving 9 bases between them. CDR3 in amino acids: CSVGGRVNTEAFF. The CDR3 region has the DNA TGCAGCGTTGGGGGCAGGGTGAACACTGAAGCTTTCTTT.

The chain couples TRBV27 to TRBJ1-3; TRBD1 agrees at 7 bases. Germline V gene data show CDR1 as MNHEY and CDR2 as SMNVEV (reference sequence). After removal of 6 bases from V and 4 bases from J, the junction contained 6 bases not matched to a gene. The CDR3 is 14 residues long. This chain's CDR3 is CASRSTGWGNTIYF. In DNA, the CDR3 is TGTGCCAGCAGGTCGACAGGGTGGGGAAACACCATATATTTT.

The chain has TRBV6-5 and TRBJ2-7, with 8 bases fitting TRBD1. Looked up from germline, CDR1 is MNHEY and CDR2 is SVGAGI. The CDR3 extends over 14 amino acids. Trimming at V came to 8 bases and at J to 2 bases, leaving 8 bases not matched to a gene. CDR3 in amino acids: CASAFYRGTYEQYF. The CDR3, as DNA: TGTGCCAGCGCTTTTTACAGGGGGACCTACGAGCAGTACTTC.

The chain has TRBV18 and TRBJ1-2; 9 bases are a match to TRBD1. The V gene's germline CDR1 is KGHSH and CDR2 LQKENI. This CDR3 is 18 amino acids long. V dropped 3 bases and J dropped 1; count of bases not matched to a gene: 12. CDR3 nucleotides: TGTGCCAGCTCACCCCGGGGACAGGGAGCTCAACTTAACTATGGCTACACCTTC. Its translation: CASSPRGQGAQLNYGYTF.

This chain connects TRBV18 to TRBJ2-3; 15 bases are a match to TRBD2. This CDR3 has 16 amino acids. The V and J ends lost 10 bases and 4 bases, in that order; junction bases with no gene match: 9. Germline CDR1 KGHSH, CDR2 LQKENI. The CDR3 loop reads CATVKGTSGRSDTQYF. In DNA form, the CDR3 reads TGTGCCACCGTGAAAGGGACTAGCGGGAGGTCAGATACGCAGTATTTT.

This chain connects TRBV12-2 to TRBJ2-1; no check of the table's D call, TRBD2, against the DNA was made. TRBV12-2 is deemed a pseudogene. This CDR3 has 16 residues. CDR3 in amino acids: CASRLGGRESGNEQFF. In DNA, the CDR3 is TGTGCAAGTCGCTTAGGGGGCAGGGAAAGCGGGAATGAGCAGTTCTTC.

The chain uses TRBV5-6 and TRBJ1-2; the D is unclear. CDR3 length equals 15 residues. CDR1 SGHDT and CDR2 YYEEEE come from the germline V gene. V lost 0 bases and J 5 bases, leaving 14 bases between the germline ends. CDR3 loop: CASSLEAVTTYGYTF. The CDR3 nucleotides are TGTGCCAGCAGCTTGGAGGCGGTTACCACTTATGGCTACACCTTC.

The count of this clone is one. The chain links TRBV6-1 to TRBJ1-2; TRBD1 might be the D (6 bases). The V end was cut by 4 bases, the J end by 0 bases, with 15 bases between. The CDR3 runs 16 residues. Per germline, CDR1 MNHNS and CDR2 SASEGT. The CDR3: CASSVLGQLPNYGYTF. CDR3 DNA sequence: TGTGCCAGCAGTGTCCTAGGACAGCTACCTAACTATGGCTACACCTTC.

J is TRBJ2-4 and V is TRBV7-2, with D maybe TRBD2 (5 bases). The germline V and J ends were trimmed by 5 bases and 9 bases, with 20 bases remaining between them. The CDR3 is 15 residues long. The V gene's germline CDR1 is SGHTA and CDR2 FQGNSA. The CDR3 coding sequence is TGTGCCAGCAGCGTTTCCCCTTTGAGGGAAAGCATTCAGTACTTC. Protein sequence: CASSVSPLRESIQYF. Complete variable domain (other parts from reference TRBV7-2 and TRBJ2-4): GAGVSQSPSNKVTEKGKDVELRCDPISGHTALYWYRQSLGQGLEFLIYFQGNSAPDKSGLPSDRFSAERTGGSVSTLTIQRTQQEDSAVYLCASSVSPLRESIQYFGAGTRLSVL.

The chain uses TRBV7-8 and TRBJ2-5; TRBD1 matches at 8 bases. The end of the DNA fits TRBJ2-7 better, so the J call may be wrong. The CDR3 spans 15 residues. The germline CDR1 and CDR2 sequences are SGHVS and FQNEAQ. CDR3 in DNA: TGTGCCAGCAGCTTGAACAGGGGGATCTCCTACGAGCAGTACTTC. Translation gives CASSLNRGISYEQYF.

CDR3 nucleotide sequence: TGTGCCAGCATCCAACCAGCCGAAGCTTTCTTT. This gives the protein CASIQPAEAFF. The J gene is TRBJ1-1, the V gene TRBV21-1. TRBV21-1 is assigned pseudogene status. The CDR3 is 11 residues long.

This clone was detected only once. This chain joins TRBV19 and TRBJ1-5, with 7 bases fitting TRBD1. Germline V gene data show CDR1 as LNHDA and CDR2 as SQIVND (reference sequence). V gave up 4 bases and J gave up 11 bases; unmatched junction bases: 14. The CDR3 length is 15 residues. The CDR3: CASSTPTTGMVAQHF. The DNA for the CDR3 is TGTGCCAGTAGTACTCCCACGACAGGGATGGTGGCCCAGCATTTT.

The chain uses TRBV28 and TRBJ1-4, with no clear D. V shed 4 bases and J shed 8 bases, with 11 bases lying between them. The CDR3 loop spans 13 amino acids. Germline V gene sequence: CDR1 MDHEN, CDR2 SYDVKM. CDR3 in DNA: TGTGCCAGCAGTTCCCCCCGTAGGGAAAAACTGTTTTTT. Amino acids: CASSSPRREKLFF.

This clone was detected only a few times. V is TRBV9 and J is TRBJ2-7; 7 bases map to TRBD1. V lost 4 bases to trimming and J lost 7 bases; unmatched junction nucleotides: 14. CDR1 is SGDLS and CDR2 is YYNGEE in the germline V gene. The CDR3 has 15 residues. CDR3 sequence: CASSSRTGEGVEQYF. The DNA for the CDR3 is TGTGCCAGCAGCTCCCGGACAGGAGAGGGGGTGGAGCAGTACTTC. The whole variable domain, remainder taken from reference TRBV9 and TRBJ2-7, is DSGVTQTPKHLITATGQRVTLRCSPRSGDLSVYWYQQSLDQGLQFLIQYYNGEERAKGNILERFSAQQFPDLHSELNLSSLELGDSALYFCASSSRTGEGVEQYFGPGTRLTVT.

The CDR3: CASSITGGAPQHF. The CDR3 bases are TGTGCCAGCAGTATAACAGGTGGGGCACCCCAGCATTTT. J is TRBJ1-5 and V is TRBV6-5, with D perhaps matching TRBD1 (5 bases). From germline, CDR1 is MNHEY and CDR2 SVGAGI. The CDR3 covers 13 residues. Trimming took off 5 bases at V and 10 bases at J, with 15 bases between the two ends.

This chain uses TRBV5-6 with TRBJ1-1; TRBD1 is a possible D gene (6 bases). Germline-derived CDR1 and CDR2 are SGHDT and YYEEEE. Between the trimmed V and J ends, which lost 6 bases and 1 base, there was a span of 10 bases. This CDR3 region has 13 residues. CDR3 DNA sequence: TGTGCCAGCACCGGGACAACGAACACTGAAGCTTTCTTT. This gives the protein CASTGTTNTEAFF.

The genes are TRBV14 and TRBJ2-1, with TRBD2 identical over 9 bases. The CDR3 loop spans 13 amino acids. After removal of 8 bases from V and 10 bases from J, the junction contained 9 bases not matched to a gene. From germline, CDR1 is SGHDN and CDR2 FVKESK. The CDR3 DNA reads TGTGCCAGCGGATTCGCTAGCGGGAACGAGCAGTTCTTC. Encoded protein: CASGFASGNEQFF.

The CDR3: CASSSQTYEQYF. In DNA form, the CDR3 reads TGTGCCAGCAGCTCCCAAACCTACGAGCAGTACTTC. The chain recombines TRBV7-9 with TRBJ2-7; D remains unclear. V was shortened by 4 bases and J by 2 bases, with 6 bases between the two germline ends. The germline V gene encodes CDR1 SEHNR and CDR2 FQNEAQ (reference sequence). CDR3 length: 12 residues.

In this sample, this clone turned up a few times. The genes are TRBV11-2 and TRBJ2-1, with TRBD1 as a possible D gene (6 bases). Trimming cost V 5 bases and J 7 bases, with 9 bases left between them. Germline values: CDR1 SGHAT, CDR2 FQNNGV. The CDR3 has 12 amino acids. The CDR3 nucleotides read TGTGCCAGCAGCATTCAGGGGAATGAGCAGTTCTTC. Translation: CASSIQGNEQFF. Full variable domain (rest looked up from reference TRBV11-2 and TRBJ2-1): EAGVAQSPRYKIIEKRQSVAFWCNPISGHATLYWYQQILGQGPKLLIQFQNNGVVDDSQLPKDRFSAERLKGVDSTLKIQPAKLEDSAVYLCASSIQGNEQFFGPGTRLTVL.

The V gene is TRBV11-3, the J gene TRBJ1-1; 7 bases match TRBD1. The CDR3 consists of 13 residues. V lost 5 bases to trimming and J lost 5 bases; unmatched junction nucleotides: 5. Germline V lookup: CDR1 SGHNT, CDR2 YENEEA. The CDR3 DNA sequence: TGTGCCAGCAGCAGCCGCAGGGGGACTGAAGCTTTCTTT. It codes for CASSSRRGTEAFF.

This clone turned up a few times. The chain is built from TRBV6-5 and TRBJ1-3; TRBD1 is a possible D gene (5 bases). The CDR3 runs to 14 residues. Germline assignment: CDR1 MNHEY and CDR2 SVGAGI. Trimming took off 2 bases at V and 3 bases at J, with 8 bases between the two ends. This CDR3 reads CASSYGGGGNTIYF. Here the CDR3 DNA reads TGTGCCAGCAGTTACGGGGGGGGTGGAAACACCATATATTTT.

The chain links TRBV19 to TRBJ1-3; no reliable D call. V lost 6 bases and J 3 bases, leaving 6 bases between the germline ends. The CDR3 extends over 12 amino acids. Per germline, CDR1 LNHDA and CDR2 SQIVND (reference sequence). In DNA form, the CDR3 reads TGTGCCAGTAGGCCATTTGGAAACACCATATATTTT. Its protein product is CASRPFGNTIYF. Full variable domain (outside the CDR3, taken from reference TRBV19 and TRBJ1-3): DGGITQSPKYLFRKEGQNVTLSCEQNLNHDAMYWYRQDPGQGLRLIYYSQIVNDFQKGDIAEGYSVSREKKESFPLTVTSAQKNPTAFYLCASRPFGNTIYFGEGSWLTVV.

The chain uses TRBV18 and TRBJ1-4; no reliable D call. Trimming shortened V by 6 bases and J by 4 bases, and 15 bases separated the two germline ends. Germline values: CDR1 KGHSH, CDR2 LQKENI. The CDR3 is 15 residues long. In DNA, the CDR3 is TGTGCCAGCTCCCCCGGAGGGCCTGGTAATGAAAAACTGTTTTTT. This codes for CASSPGGPGNEKLFF.

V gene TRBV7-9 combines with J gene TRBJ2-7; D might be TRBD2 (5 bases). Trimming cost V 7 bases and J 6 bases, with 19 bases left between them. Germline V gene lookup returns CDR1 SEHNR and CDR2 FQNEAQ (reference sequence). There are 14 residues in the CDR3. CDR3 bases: TGTGCCAGCACCCCGACGGGGTTAGAGGGCGAGCAGTACTTC. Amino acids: CASTPTGLEGEQYF.

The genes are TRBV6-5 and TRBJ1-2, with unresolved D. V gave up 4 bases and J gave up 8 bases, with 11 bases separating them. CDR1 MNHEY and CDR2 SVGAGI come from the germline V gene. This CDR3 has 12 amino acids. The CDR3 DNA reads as TGTGCCAGCAGTTCCACTGGGCGAGGCTACACCTTC. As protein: CASSSTGRGYTF.